This is a list of T cell receptor beta chains from one sample in a study of T cell changes during pregnancy in multiple sclerosis. This table comes from immunoSEQ multiplex PCR, and its TCRdb copy is limited to in-frame clones, with some not included. Of tens of thousands of clones detected, around four fifths appear once; the ten largest clones hold 15% to 19%. Sequencing was performed on CD8+ T cells from peripheral blood mononuclear cells, taken in the first trimester of pregnancy. Receptor source: a female donor in good health, enrolled as a control in a pregnancy study. CDR3s include the opening cysteine and the closing phenylalanine or tryptophan. The order of the fields is J gene, D gene, clone size, V gene, CDR3 DNA, CDR3 protein. The D gene is left open where the match is weak. Size tells how often a clone was seen (once, few, many) or the class of an expanded clone, and some rows leave it out.

j_call: TRBJ2-1
d_call: TRBD1
clone_size: .
v_call: TRBV6-6
cdr3_nt: TGTGCCAGCAGTCCTCGACAGGGCCGGGTGGGAGAGCAGTTCTTC
cdr3_aa: CASSPRQGRVGEQFF

j_call: TRBJ2-7
d_call: .
clone_size: .
v_call: TRBV6-5
cdr3_nt: TGTGCCAGCGAGGATAGCTACGAGCAGTACTTC
cdr3_aa: CASEDSYEQYF

j_call: TRBJ2-1
d_call: TRBD2
clone_size: .
v_call: TRBV10-3
cdr3_nt: TGTGCCATAACTAGCGGGGGGCCCCAGGAGCAGTTCTTC
cdr3_aa: CAITSGGPQEQFF

j_call: TRBJ1-2
d_call: .
clone_size: .
v_call: TRBV6-1
cdr3_nt: TGTGCCAGCAGTACCACACACAACTATGGCTACACCTTC
cdr3_aa: CASSTTHNYGYTF

j_call: TRBJ2-7
d_call: TRBD1
clone_size: .
v_call: TRBV11-2
cdr3_nt: TGTGCCAGCAGCCCCACGACAGGGAGCTACGAGCAGTACTTC
cdr3_aa: CASSPTTGSYEQYF

j_call: TRBJ2-5
d_call: .
clone_size: .
v_call: TRBV6-6
cdr3_nt: TGTGCCAGCAGTCAAGCTGGGAGGGAGACCCAGTACTTC
cdr3_aa: CASSQAGRETQYF

j_call: TRBJ1-5
d_call: .
clone_size: .
v_call: TRBV19
cdr3_nt: TGTGCCAGTAGTATACGGCAGGGGCTCAATCAGCCCCAGCATTTT
cdr3_aa: CASSIRQGLNQPQHF

j_call: TRBJ1-1
d_call: .
clone_size: .
v_call: TRBV5-6
cdr3_nt: TGTGCCAGCAGCTTGGTGGGGGCTAACACTGAAGCTTTCTTT
cdr3_aa: CASSLVGANTEAFF

j_call: TRBJ1-2
d_call: .
clone_size: few
v_call: TRBV9
cdr3_nt: TGTGCCAGCAGCGTCAGGGGCTACGGCTACACCTTC
cdr3_aa: CASSVRGYGYTF

j_call: TRBJ1-5
d_call: .
clone_size: .
v_call: TRBV6-5
cdr3_nt: TGTGCCAGCAGTTACTCGATGGTTTCCGGGGAAGAGCCCCAGCATTTT
cdr3_aa: CASSYSMVSGEEPQHF

j_call: TRBJ1-1
d_call: TRBD1
clone_size: few
v_call: TRBV28
cdr3_nt: TGTGCCAGCAGCTCCTACAGGGGGAACACTGAAGCTTTCTTT
cdr3_aa: CASSSYRGNTEAFF

j_call: TRBJ1-1
d_call: TRBD1
clone_size: .
v_call: TRBV11-3
cdr3_nt: TGTGCCAGCAGCTTCCGGGACAGGCTTGCTATCACTGAAGCTTTCTTT
cdr3_aa: CASSFRDRLAITEAFF